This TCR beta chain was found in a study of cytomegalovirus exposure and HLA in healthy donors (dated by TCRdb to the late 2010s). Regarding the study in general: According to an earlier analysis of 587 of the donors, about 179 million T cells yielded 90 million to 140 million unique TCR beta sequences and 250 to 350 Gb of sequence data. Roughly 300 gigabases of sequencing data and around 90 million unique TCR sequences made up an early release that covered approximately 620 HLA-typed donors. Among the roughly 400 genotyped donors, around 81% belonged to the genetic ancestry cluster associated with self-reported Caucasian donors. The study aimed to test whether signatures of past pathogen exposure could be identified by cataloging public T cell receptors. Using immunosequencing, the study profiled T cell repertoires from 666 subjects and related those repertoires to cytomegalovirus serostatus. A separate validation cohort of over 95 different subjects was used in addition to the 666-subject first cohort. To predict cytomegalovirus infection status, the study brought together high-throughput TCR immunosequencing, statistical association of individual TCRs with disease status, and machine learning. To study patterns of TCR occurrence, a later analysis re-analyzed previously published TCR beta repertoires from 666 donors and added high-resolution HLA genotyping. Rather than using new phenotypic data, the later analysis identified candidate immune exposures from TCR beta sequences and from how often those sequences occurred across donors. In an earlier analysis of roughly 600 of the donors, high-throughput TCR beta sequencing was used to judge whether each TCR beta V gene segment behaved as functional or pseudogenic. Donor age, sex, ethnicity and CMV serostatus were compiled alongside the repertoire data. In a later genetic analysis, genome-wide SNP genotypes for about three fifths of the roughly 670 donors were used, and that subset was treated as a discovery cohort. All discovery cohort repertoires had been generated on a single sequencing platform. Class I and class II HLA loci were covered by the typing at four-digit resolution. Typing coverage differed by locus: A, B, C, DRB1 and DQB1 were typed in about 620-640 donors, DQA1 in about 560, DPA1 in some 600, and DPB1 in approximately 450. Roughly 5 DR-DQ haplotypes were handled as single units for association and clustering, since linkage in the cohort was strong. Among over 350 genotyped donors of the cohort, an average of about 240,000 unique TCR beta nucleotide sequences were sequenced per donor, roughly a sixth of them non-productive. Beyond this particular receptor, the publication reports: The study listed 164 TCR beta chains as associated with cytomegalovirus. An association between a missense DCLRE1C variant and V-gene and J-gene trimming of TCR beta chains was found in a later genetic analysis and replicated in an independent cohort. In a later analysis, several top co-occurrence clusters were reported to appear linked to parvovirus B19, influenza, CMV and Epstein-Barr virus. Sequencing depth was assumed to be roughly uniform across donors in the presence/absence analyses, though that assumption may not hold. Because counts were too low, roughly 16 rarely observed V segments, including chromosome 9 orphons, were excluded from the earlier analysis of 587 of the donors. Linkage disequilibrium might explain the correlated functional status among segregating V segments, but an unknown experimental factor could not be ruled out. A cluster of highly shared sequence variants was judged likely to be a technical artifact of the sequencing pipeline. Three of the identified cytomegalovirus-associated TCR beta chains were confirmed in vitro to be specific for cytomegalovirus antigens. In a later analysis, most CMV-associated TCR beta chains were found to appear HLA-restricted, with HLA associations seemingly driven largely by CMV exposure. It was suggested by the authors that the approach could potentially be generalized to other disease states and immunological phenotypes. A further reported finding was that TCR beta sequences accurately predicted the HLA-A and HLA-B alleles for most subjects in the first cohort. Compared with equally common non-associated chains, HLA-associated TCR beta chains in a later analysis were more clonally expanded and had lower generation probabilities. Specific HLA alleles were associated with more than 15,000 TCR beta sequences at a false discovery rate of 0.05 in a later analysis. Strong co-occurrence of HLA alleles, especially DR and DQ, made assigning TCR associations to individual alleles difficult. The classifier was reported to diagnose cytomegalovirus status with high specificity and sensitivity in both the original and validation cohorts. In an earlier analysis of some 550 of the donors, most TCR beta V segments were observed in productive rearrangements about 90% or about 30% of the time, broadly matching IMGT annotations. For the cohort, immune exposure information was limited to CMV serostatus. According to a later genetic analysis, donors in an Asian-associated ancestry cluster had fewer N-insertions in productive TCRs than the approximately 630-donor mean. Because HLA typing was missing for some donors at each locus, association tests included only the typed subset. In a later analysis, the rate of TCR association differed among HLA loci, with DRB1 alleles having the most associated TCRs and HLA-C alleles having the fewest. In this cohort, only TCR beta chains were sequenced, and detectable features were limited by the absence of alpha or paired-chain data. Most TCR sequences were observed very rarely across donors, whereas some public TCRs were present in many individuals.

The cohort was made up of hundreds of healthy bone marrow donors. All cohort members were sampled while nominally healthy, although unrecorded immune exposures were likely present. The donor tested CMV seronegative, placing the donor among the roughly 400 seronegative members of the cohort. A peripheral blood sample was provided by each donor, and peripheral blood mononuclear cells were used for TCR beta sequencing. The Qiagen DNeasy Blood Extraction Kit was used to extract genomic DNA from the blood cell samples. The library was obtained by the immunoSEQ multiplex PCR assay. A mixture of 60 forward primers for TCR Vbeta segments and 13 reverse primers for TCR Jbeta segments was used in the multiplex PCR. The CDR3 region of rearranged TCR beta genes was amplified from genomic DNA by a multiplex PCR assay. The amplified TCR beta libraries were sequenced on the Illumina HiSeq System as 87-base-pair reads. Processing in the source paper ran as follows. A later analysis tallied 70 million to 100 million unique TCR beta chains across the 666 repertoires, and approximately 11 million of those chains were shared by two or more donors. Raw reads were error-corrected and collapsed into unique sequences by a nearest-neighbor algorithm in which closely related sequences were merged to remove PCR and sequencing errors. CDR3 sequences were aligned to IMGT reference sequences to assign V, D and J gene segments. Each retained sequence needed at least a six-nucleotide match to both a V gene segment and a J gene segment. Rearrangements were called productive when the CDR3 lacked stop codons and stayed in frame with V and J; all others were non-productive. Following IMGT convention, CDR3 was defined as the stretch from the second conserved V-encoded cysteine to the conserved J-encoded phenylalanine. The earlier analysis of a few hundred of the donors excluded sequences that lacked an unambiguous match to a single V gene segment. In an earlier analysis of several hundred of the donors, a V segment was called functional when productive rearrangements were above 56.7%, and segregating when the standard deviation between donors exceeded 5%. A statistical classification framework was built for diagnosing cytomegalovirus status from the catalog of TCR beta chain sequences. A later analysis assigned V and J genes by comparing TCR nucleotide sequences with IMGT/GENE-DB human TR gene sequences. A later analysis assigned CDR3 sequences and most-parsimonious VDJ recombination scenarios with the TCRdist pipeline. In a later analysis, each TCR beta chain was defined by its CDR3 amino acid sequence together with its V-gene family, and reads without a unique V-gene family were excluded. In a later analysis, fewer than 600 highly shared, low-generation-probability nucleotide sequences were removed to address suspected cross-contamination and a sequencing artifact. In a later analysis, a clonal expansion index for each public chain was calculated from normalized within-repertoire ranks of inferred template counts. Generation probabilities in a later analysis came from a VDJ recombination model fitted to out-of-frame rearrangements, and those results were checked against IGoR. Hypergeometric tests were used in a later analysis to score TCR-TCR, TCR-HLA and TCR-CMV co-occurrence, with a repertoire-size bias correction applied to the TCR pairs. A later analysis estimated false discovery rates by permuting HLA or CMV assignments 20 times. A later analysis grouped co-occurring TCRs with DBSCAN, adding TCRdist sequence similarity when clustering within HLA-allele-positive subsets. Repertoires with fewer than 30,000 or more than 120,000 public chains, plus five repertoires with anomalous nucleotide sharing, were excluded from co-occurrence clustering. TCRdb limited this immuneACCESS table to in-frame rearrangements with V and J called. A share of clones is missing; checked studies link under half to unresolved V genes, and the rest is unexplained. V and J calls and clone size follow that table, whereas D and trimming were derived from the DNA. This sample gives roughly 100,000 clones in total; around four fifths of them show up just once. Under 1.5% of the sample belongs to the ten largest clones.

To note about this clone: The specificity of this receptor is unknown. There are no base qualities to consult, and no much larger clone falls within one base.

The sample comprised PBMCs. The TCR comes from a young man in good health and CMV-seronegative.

DNA sequence: TGCGCCAGCAGTGAGGGGGCATCGCGGACTGAAGCTTTCTTT. It specifies CASSEGASRTEAFF. The chain joins TRBV10-1 to TRBJ1-1, and perhaps TRBD1 as D gene, on 5 matching bases. The germline V gene (reference sequence) sets CDR1 to WNHNN and CDR2 to SYGVQD. There are 14 amino acids in the CDR3, from cysteine to phenylalanine inclusive. Only the CDR3 DNA stays, 42 bases, in frame from base 1. The V end loses 2 bases and the J end loses 5 bases, and a stretch of 12 bases separates them.